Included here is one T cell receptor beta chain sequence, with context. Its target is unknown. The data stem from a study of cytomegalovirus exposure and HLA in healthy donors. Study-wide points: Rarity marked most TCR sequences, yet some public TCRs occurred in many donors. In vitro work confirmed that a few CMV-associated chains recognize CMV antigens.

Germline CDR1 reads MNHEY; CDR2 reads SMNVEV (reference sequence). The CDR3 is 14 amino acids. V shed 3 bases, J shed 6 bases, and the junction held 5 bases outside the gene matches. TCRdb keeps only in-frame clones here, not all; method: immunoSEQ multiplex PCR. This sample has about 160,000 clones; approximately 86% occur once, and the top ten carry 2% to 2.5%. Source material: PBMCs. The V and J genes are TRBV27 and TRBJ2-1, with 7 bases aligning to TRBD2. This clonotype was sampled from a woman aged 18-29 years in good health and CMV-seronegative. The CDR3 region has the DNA TGTGCCAGCAGTTTGCGTCCGGGAGGCAATGAGCAGTTCTTC. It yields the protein CASSLRPGGNEQFF.